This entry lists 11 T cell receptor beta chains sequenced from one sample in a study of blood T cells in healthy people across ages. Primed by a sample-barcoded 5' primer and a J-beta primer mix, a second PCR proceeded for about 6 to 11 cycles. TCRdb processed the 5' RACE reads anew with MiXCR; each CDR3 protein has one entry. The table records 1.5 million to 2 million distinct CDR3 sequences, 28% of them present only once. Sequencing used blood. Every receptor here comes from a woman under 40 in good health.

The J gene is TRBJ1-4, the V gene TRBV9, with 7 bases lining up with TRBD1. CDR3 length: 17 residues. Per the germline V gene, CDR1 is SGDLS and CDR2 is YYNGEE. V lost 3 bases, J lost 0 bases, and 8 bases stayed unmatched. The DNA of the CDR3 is TGTGCCAGCAGCGCCCGACAGGGTAAAGCAACTAATGAAAAACTGTTTTTT. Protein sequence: CASSARQGKATNEKLFF.

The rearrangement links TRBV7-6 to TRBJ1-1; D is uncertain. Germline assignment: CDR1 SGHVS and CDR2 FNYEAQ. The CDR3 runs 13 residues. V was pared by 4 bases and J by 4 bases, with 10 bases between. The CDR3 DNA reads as TGTGCCAGCAGCTCCATCGATCGCACTGAAGCTTTCTTT. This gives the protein CASSSIDRTEAFF.

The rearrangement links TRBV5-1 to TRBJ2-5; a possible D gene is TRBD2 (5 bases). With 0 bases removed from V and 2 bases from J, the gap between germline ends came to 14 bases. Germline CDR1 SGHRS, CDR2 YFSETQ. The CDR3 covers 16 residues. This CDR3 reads CASSLVRVAVQETQYF. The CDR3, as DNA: TGCGCCAGCAGCTTGGTGAGGGTGGCAGTACAAGAGACCCAGTACTTC.

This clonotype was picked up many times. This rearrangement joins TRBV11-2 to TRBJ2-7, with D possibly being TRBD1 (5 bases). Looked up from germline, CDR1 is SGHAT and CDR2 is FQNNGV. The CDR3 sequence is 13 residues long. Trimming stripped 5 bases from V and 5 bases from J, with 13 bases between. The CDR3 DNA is TGTGCCAGCAGCCTGACTCGGACAAACGAGCAGTACTTC. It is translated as CASSLTRTNEQYF.

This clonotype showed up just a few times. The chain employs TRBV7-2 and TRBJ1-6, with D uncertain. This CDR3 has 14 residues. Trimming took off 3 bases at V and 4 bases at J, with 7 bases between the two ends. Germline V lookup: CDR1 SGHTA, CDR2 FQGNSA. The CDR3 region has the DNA TGTGCCAGCAGCTTGGTTTCGTATAATTCACCCCTCCACTTT. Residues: CASSLVSYNSPLHF.

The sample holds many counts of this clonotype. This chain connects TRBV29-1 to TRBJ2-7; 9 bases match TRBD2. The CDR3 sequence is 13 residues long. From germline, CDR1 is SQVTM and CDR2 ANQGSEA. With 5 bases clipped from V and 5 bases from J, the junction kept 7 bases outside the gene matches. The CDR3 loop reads CSVPGTSLNEQYF. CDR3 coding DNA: TGCAGCGTTCCCGGGACTAGCTTAAACGAGCAGTACTTC.

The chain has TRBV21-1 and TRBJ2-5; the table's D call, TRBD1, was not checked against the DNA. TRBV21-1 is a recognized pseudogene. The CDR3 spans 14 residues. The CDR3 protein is CASRRGDYLETQYF. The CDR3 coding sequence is TGTGCCAGCCGGAGAGGGGACTACCTAGAGACCCAGTACTTC.

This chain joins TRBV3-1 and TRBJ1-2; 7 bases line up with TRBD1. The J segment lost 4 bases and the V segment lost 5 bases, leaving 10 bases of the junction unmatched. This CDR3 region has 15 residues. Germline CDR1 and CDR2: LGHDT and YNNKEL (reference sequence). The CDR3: CASSLGQKEFYGYTF. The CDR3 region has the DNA TGTGCCAGCAGCTTGGGACAGAAGGAGTTCTATGGCTACACCTTC.

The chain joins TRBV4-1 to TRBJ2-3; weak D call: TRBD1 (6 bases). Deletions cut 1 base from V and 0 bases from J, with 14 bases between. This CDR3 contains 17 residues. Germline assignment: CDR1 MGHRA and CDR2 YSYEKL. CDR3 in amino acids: CASSQVSGTPSTDTQYF. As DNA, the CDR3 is TGCGCCAGCAGCCAAGTATCCGGGACACCTAGCACAGATACGCAGTATTTT.

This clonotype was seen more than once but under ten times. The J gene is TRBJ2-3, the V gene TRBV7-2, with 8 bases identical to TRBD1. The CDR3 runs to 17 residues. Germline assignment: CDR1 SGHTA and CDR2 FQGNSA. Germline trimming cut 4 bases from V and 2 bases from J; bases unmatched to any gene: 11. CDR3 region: CASSSPPWTGFTDTQYF. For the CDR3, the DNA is TGTGCCAGCAGCTCTCCACCGTGGACAGGGTTCACAGATACGCAGTATTTT.

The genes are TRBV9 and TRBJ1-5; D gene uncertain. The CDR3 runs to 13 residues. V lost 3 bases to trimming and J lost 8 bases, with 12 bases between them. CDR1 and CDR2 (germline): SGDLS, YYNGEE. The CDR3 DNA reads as TGTGCCAGCAGCGGTTGGGAAACGGAGCCCCAGCATTTT. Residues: CASSGWETEPQHF.